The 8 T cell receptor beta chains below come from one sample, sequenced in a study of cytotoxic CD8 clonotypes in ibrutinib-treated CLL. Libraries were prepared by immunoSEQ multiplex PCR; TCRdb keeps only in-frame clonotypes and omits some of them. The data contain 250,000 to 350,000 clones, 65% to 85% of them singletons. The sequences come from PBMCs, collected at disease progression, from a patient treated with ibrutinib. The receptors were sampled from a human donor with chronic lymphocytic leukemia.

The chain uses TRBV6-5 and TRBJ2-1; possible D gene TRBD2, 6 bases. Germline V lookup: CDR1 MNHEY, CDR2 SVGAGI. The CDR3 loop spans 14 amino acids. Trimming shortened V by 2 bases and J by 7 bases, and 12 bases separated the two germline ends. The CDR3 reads CASSYSGLLNEQFF. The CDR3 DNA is TGTGCCAGCAGTTACAGCGGACTATTAAATGAGCAGTTCTTC.

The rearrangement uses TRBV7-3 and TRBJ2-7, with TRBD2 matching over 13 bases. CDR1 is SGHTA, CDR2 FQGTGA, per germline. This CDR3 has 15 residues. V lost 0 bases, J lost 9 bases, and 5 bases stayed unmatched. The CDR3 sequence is CASSLTVGLAGVQYF. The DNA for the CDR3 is TGTGCCAGCAGCTTAACAGTAGGACTAGCGGGAGTGCAGTACTTC.

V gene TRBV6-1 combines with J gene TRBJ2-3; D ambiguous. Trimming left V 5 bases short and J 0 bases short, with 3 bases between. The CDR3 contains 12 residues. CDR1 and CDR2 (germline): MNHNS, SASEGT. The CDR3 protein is CASSPSTDTQYF. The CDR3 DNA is TGTGCCAGCAGTCCTAGCACAGATACGCAGTATTTT.

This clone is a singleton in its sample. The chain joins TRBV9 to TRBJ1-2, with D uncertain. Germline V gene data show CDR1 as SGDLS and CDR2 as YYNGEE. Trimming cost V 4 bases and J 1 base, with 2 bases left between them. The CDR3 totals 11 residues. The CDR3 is CASSLNYGYTF. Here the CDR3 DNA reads TGTGCCAGCAGCCTTAACTATGGCTACACCTTC.

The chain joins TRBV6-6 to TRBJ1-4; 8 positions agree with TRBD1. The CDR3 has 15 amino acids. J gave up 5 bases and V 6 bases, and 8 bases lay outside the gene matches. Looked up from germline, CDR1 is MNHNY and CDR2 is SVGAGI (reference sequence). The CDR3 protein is CASSQGQGLNEKLFF. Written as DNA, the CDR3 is TGTGCCAGCAGCCAAGGACAGGGTTTGAATGAAAAACTGTTTTTT.

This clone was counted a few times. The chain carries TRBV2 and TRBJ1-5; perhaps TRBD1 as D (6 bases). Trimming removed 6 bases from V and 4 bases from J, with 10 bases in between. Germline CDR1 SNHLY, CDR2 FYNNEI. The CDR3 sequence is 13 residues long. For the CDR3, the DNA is TGTGCCAGCAGACCCACAGGGAATCAGCCCCAGCATTTT. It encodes CASRPTGNQPQHF. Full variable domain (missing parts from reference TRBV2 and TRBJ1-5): EPEVTQTPSHQVTQMGQEVILRCVPISNHLYFYWYRQILGQKVEFLVSFYNNEISEKSEIFDDQFSVERPDGSNFTLKIRSTKLEDSAMYFCASRPTGNQPQHFGDGTRLSIL.

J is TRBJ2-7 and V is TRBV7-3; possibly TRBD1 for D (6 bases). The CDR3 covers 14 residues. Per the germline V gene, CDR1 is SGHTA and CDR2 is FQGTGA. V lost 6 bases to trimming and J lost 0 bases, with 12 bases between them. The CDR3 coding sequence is TGTGCCAGCAGGTCGAGGACAGACTCCTACGAGCAGTACTTC. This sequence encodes CASRSRTDSYEQYF.

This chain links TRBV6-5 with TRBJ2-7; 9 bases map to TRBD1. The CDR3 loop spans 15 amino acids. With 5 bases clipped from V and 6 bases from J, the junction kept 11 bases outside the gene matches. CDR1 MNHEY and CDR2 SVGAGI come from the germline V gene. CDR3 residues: CASSPYRDRDVEQYF. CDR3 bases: TGTGCCAGCAGTCCCTACCGGGACAGGGACGTCGAGCAGTACTTC.